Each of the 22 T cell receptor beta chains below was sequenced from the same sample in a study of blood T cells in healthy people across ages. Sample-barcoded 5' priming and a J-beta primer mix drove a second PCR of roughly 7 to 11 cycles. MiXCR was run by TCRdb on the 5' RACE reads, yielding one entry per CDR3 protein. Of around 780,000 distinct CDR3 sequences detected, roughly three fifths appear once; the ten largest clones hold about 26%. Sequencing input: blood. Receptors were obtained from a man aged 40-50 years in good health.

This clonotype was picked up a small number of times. CDR3 sequence (DNA): TGCAGCGCCCGCGGGACGGGGGGCGATGGCTACACCTTC. Translation: CSARGTGGDGYTF. This sequence joins TRBV29-1 and TRBJ1-2, with D perhaps TRBD1 (6 bases). Deletions cut 7 bases from V and 6 bases from J, with 18 bases between. The CDR3 contains 13 residues. In germline, CDR1 is SQVTM, CDR2 ANQGSEA.

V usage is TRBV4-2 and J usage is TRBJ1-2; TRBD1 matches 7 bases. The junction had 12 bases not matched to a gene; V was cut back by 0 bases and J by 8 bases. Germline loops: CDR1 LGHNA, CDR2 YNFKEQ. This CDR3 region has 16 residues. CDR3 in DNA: TGTGCCAGCAGCCAAGATACCGGCAGGGGGATGGAGGGCTACACCTTC. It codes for CASSQDTGRGMEGYTF.

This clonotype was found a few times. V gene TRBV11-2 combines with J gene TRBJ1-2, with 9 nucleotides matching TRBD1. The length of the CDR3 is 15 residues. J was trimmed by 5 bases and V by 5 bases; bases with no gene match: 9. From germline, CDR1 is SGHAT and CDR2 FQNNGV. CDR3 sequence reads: CASSPTGQGRYGYTF. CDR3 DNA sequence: TGTGCCAGCAGCCCAACAGGACAGGGGCGTTATGGCTACACCTTC.

The CDR3 sequence is CASSQDRTAWETQYF. The CDR3, as DNA: TGTGCCAGCAGCCAAGATAGAACCGCCTGGGAGACCCAGTACTTC. This chain joins TRBV4-2 and TRBJ2-5; D not certain. Germline CDR1 LGHNA, CDR2 YNFKEQ. This CDR3 comprises 15 residues. V was shortened by 0 bases and J by 5 bases, with 13 bases between the two germline ends.

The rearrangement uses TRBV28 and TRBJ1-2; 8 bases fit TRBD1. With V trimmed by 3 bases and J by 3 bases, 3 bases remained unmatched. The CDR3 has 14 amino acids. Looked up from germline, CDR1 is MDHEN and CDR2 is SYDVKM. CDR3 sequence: CASSFQGADYGYTF. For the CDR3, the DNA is TGTGCCAGCAGTTTTCAGGGGGCCGACTATGGCTACACCTTC.

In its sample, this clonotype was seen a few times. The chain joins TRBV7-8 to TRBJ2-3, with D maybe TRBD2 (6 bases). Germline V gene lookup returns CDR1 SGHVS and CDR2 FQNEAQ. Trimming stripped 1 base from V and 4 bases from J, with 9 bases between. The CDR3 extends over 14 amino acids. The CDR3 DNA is TGTGCCAGCAGCTTAGATGGAGGGGCAGATACGCAGTATTTT. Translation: CASSLDGGADTQYF. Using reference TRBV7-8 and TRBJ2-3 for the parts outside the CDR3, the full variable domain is GAGVSQSPRYKVAKRGQDVALRCDPISGHVSLFWYQQALGQGPEFLTYFQNEAQLDKSGLPSDRFFAERPEGSVSTLKIQRTQQEDSAVYLCASSLDGGADTQYFGPGTRLTVL.

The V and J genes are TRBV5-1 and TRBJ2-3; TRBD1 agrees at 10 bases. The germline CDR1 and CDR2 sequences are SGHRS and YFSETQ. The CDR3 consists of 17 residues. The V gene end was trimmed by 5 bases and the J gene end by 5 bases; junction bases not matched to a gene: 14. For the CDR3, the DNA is TGCGCCAGCAGTGACCCGGTTGGGACAGGGGTTGGAGATACGCAGTATTTT. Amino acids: CASSDPVGTGVGDTQYF.

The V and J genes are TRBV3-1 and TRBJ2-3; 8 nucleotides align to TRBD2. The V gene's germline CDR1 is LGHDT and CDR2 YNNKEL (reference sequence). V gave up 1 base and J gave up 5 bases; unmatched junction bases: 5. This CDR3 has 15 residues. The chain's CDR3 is CASSQAGGQGDTQYF. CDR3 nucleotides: TGTGCCAGCAGCCAAGCGGGGGGGCAAGGAGATACGCAGTATTTT.

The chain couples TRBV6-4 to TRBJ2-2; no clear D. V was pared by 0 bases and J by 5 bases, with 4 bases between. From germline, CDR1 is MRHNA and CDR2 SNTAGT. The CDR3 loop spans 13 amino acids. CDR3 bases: TGTGCCAGCAGTGACTCGGAGACCGGGGAGCTGTTTTTT. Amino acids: CASSDSETGELFF.

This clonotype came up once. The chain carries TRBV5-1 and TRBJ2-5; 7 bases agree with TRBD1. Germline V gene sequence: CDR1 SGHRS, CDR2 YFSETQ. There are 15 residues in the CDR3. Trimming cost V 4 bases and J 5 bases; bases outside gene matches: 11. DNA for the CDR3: TGCGCCAGCAGCCCGGGGACGACAGGGTGGGAGACCCAGTACTTC. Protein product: CASSPGTTGWETQYF.

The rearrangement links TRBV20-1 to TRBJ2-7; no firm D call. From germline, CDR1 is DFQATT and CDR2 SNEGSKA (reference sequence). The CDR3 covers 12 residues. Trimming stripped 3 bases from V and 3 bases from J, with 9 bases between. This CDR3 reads CSARRTSYEQYF. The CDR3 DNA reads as TGCAGTGCTAGGCGAACGAGCTACGAGCAGTACTTC.

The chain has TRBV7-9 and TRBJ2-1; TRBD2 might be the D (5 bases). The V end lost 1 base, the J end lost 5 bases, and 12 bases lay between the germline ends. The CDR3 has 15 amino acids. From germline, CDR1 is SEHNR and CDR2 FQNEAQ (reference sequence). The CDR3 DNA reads TGTGCCAGCAGCTTAGGAGGGATCGGCCACAATGAGCAGTTCTTC. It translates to CASSLGGIGHNEQFF.

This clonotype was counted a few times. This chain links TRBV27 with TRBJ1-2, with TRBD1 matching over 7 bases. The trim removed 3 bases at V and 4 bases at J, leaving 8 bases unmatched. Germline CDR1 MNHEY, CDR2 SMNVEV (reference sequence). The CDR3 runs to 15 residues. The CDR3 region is CASSLGGGGTYGYTF. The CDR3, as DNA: TGTGCCAGCAGTTTGGGTGGAGGGGGCACCTATGGCTACACCTTC.

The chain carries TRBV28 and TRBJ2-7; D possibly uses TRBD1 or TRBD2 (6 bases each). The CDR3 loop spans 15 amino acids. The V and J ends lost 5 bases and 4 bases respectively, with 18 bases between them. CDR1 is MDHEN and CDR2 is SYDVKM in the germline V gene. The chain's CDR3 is CASSTYRGLGYEQYF. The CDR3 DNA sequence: TGTGCCAGCAGTACGTATCGGGGGCTGGGGTACGAGCAGTACTTC.

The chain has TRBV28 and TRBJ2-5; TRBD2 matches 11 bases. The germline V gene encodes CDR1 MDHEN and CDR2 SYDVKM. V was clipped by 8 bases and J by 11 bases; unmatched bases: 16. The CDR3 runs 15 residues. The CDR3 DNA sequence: TGTGCCAGCCGCCCAGGACTAGCGGGCGCCAATGAGCAGTACTTC. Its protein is CASRPGLAGANEQYF. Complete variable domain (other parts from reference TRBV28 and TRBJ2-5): DVKVTQSSRYLVKRTGEKVFLECVQDMDHENMFWYRQDPGLGLRLIYFSYDVKMKEKGDIPEGYSVSREKKERFSLILESASTNQTSMYLCASRPGLAGANEQYFGPGTRLLVL.

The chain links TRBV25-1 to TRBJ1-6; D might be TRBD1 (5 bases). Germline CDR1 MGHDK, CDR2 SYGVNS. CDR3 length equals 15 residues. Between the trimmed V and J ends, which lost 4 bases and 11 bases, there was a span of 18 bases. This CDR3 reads CASSGRQPFLTPLHF. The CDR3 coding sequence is TGTGCCAGCAGTGGACGACAGCCATTTTTGACACCCCTCCACTTT.

CDR3 amino acids: CSVGGITSGETQYF. For the CDR3, the DNA is TGCAGCGTCGGAGGGATAACGTCAGGGGAGACCCAGTACTTC. This chain connects TRBV29-1 to TRBJ2-4; tentatively, D is TRBD2 (6 bases). The DNA matches TRBJ2-5 better at its end, which makes the J call doubtful. The CDR3 spans 14 residues. CDR1 and CDR2 (germline): SQVTM, ANQGSEA.

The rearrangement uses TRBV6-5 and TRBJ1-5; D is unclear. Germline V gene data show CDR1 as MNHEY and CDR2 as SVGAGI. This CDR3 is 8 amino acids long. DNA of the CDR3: TGTGGGGGTAGGCCCCAGCATTTT. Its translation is CGGRPQHF.

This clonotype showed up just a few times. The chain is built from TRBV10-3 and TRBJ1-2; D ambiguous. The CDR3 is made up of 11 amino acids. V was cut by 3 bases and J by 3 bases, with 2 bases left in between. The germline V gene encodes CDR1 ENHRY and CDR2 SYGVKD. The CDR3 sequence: CAISEDYGYTF. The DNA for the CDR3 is TGTGCCATCAGTGAAGACTATGGCTACACCTTC.

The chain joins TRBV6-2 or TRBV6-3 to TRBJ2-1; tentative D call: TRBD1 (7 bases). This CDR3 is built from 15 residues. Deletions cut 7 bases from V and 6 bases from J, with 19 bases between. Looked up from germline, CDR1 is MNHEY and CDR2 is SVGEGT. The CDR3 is CASIQQGTSTNEQFF. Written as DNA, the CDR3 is TGTGCCAGCATCCAACAGGGGACTTCCACCAATGAGCAGTTCTTC.

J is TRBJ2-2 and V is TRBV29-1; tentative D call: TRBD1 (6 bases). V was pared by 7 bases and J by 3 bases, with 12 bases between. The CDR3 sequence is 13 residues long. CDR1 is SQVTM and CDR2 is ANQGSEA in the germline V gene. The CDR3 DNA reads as TGCAGCGCAGCTGGGGGCGACACCGGGGAGCTGTTTTTT. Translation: CSAAGGDTGELFF.

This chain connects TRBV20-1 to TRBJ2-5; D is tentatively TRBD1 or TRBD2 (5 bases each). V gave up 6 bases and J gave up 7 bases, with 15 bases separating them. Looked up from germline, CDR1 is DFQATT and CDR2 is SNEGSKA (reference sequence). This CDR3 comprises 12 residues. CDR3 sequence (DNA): TGCAGTGCGCGAGGGACGACGAGGACCCAGTACTTC. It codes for CSARGTTRTQYF.